A single sample is the source of the 27 T cell receptor beta chains below, sequenced in a study of vaccination and CD4 T cells after COVID-19. Antigens of these TCRs are unknown. Documented treatment: approximately nine-day PBMC culture with coronavirus spike peptide pools or control peptides (ViraFEST assay). The assay that was used to sequence DNA from cultured CD4+ T cells was the Oncomine TCR Beta short-read assay. MiXCR was run by TCRdb on the PCR reads, yielding one entry per CDR3 protein. The sample records some 23,000 distinct CDR3 sequences, under 45% being singletons. The specimen comprised CD4+ T cells from blood, cultured in vitro, sampled before SARS-CoV-2 vaccination. All receptors come from a human donor who received a COVID-19 vaccine.

In its sample, this clonotype was seen a few times. The chain joins TRBV24-1 to TRBJ2-5; tentatively, D is TRBD1 (5 bases). The CDR3 covers 13 residues. Germline values: CDR1 KGHDR, CDR2 SFDVKD. The V end was cut by 5 bases, the J end by 1 base, with 7 bases between. This CDR3 reads CATSGRVQETQYF. CDR3 DNA sequence: TGTGCCACCAGTGGCAGGGTCCAAGAGACCCAGTACTTC.

This chain uses TRBV5-6 with TRBJ2-3; either TRBD1 or TRBD2 may fit D (5 bases each). Germline CDR1 is SGHDT and CDR2 is YYEEEE. CDR3 length equals 15 residues. Trimming removed 4 bases at V and 0 bases at J, with 12 bases between. In DNA, the CDR3 is TGTGCCAGCAGCGCTATCGGGACCAGCACAGATACGCAGTATTTT. Translation gives CASSAIGTSTDTQYF.

V usage is TRBV7-9 and J usage is TRBJ1-2; D is perhaps TRBD1 (5 bases). This CDR3 is 14 amino acids long. V lost 0 bases, J lost 4 bases, and 9 bases lay in between. Germline V gene data show CDR1 as SEHNR and CDR2 as FQNEAQ (reference sequence). The CDR3, as DNA: TGTGCCAGCAGCTTAGCGGGGACCGTCTATGGCTACACCTTC. Translation gives CASSLAGTVYGYTF.

The V and J genes are TRBV15 and TRBJ2-7; D ambiguous. The CDR3 covers 14 residues. Trimming removed 1 base from V and 0 bases from J, with 7 bases in between. Per the germline V gene, CDR1 is LNHNV and CDR2 is YYDKDF (reference sequence). The CDR3 region has the DNA TGTGCCACCAGCAGAGTCACCAGCTCCTACGAGCAGTACTTC. Translating gives CATSRVTSSYEQYF.

This clonotype was picked up a small number of times. This rearrangement joins TRBV12-3 or TRBV12-4 to TRBJ1-2; D is ambiguous. The ends were cut back, 1 base at V and 4 bases at J, with 7 bases in the middle. The CDR3 spans 13 residues. The DNA of the CDR3 is TGTGCCAGCAGTTTAGTATCGACCTATGGCTACACCTTC. Translated, it gives CASSLVSTYGYTF.

The rearrangement links TRBV15 to TRBJ2-3; TRBD2 matches at 8 bases. The CDR3 spans 17 residues. Unmatched junction bases numbered 10, after V lost 1 base and J lost 4 bases. Germline-derived CDR1 and CDR2 are LNHNV and YYDKDF (reference sequence). CDR3: CATSRGNIAGPSDTQYF. The CDR3 DNA reads TGTGCCACCAGCAGAGGAAACATAGCGGGGCCTTCAGATACGCAGTATTTT. Supplemented by reference TRBV15 and TRBJ2-3, the full variable domain reads DAMVIQNPRYQVTQFGKPVTLSCSQTLNHNVMYWYQQKSSQAPKLLFHYYDKDFNNEADTPDNFQSRRPNTSFCFLDIRSPGLGDTAMYLCATSRGNIAGPSDTQYFGPGTRLTVL.

This rearrangement joins TRBV12-3 or TRBV12-4 to TRBJ1-1; no clear D gene. V was pared by 3 bases and J by 7 bases, with 12 bases between. There are 13 residues in the CDR3. The CDR3 is CASSFRRTDEAFF. Here the CDR3 DNA reads TGTGCCAGCAGTTTTCGGAGGACCGATGAAGCTTTCTTT.

This sequence joins TRBV28 and TRBJ2-7, with 13 bases aligning to TRBD2. Germline-derived CDR1 and CDR2 are MDHEN and SYDVKM. Germline trimming cut 6 bases from V and 4 bases from J; bases unmatched to any gene: 6. The CDR3 has 15 amino acids. CDR3 in amino acids: CASSQGTSGEYEQYV. The CDR3, as DNA: TGTGCCAGCAGCCAAGGGACTAGCGGGGAGTACGAGCAGTACGTC.

The J gene is TRBJ1-2, the V gene TRBV27; possibly TRBD1 for D (5 bases). Trimming took 6 bases from V and 0 from J, leaving 11 bases between them. Per the germline V gene, CDR1 is MNHEY and CDR2 is SMNVEV (reference sequence). The length of the CDR3 is 14 residues. The CDR3 reads CASSGGPANYGYTF. The CDR3 coding sequence is TGTGCCAGCAGCGGGGGACCAGCTAACTATGGCTACACCTTC.

This clonotype has a handful of counts. This sequence joins TRBV30 and TRBJ2-5; D not certain. V was cut by 2 bases and J by 2 bases, with 9 bases left in between. Germline CDR1 reads GTSNPN; CDR2 reads SVGIG (reference sequence). The CDR3 spans 13 residues. The CDR3 loop is CAWSRAVQETQYF. In DNA form, the CDR3 reads TGTGCCTGGAGTAGGGCAGTACAAGAGACCCAGTACTTC.

The chain employs TRBV11-3 and TRBJ1-4, with TRBD1 identical over 8 bases. In germline, CDR1 is SGHNT, CDR2 YENEEA. Losses at the gene ends were 0 bases for V and 12 bases for J; bases not matched to a gene: 12. The CDR3 is 16 residues long. The CDR3 loop is CASSLDGRQGSRELFF. DNA for the CDR3: TGTGCCAGCAGCTTAGATGGGCGACAGGGGTCTAGAGAACTGTTTTTT.

The chain couples TRBV20-1 to TRBJ2-7, with 7 bases lining up with TRBD2. The CDR3 is 11 amino acids. CDR1 DFQATT and CDR2 SNEGSKA come from the germline V gene (reference sequence). Trimming removed 7 bases from V and 3 bases from J; junction bases left unmatched: 3. In DNA form, the CDR3 reads TGCAGTGTGCTAGCGGTCTACGAGCAGTACTTC. It encodes CSVLAVYEQYF.

The rearrangement uses TRBV11-2 and TRBJ2-5; D is ambiguous. This CDR3 is built from 12 residues. V was clipped by 0 bases and J by 6 bases, with 5 bases between them. Germline-derived CDR1 and CDR2 are SGHAT and FQNNGV. For the CDR3, the DNA is TGTGCCAGCAGCTTAGATCACCAGACCCAGTACTTC. Its protein is CASSLDHQTQYF.

This clonotype was counted only a few times. V gene TRBV19 combines with J gene TRBJ1-1; D not resolved. CDR3 length: 15 residues. The V and J ends lost 3 bases and 5 bases respectively, with 16 bases between them. Germline assignment: CDR1 LNHDA and CDR2 SQIVND (reference sequence). The CDR3 reads CASSMRTAFSTEAFF. Here the CDR3 DNA reads TGTGCCAGTAGTATGAGAACGGCGTTCTCGACTGAAGCTTTCTTT.

This clonotype rates as medium-sized. The chain combines TRBV15 with TRBJ1-2, with 10 bases matching TRBD1. The CDR3 is 13 amino acids. CDR1 is LNHNV, CDR2 YYDKDF, per germline (reference sequence). V shed 3 bases and J 6 bases; nucleotides not matched to a gene: 1. CDR3 amino acids: CATSRTGGDGYTF. In DNA form, the CDR3 reads TGTGCCACCAGCAGGACAGGGGGCGATGGCTACACCTTC. Based on the CDR3 plus reference TRBV15 and TRBJ1-2, the full variable domain is DAMVIQNPRYQVTQFGKPVTLSCSQTLNHNVMYWYQQKSSQAPKLLFHYYDKDFNNEADTPDNFQSRRPNTSFCFLDIRSPGLGDTAMYLCATSRTGGDGYTFGSGTRLTVV.

V is TRBV2 and J is TRBJ2-3, with TRBD1 matching over 8 bases. Germline CDR1 SNHLY, CDR2 FYNNEI. V lost 5 bases and J lost 11; bases outside the gene matches: 9. The CDR3 contains 13 residues. The CDR3 spells CASSLGQGREQYF. CDR3 DNA sequence: TGTGCCAGCAGTCTCGGACAGGGCCGAGAGCAGTATTTT.

This clonotype has just a few counts. The V and J genes are TRBV24-1 and TRBJ1-5, with D possibly matching TRBD1 (6 bases). The V end lost 4 bases, the J end lost 6 bases, and 12 bases lay between the germline ends. The CDR3 extends over 14 amino acids. Per germline, CDR1 KGHDR and CDR2 SFDVKD. CDR3 sequence (DNA): TGTGCCACCAGTGAGAACAGGGACGGTCAGCCCCAGCATTTT. It translates to CATSENRDGQPQHF.

V gene TRBV30 combines with J gene TRBJ2-3, with 10 bases aligning to TRBD2. Germline V CDR1 and CDR2: GTSNPN, SVGIG (reference sequence). J lost 5 bases, V lost 2 bases, and 16 bases had no gene match. CDR3 size: 18 residues. The CDR3 sequence: CAWSRFSGRAGGVDTQYF. The CDR3 DNA follows: TGTGCCTGGAGTCGATTCTCCGGTCGAGCGGGGGGGGTAGATACGCAGTATTTT.

This clonotype was detected a few times. The V call is TRBV5-1, the J call TRBJ2-7, with D uncertain. The germline gives CDR1 SGHRS, CDR2 YFSETQ. The CDR3 is made up of 14 amino acids. Trimming shortened V by 5 bases and J by 0 bases, and 12 bases separated the two germline ends. The CDR3 bases are TGCGCCAGCAGGCCCGGAATTAGCTCCTACGAGCAGTACTTC. Protein: CASRPGISSYEQYF.

Only a few counts were recorded for this clonotype. V usage is TRBV27 and J usage is TRBJ1-1; 12 positions agree with TRBD1. The germline CDR1 and CDR2 sequences are MNHEY and SMNVEV (reference sequence). This CDR3 is built from 17 residues. V lost 6 bases, J lost 2 bases, and 10 bases stayed unmatched. DNA of the CDR3: TGTGCCAGCAGACTCGGGACAGGGGGCGAACTAAACACTGAAGCTTTCTTT. It specifies CASRLGTGGELNTEAFF.

The genes are TRBV30 and TRBJ2-2, with TRBD2 identical over 8 bases. The CDR3 runs 16 residues. Looked up from germline, CDR1 is GTSNPN and CDR2 is SVGIG (reference sequence). V shed 2 bases, J shed 5 bases, and the junction held 10 bases outside the gene matches. This CDR3 reads CAWSPLDSGATGELFF. In DNA, the CDR3 is TGTGCCTGGAGTCCTCTGGATAGCGGGGCGACCGGGGAGCTGTTTTTT.

The CDR3 DNA reads as TGTGCCATACAACAGGGGGGAGCCTACGAGCAGTACTTC. Translating gives CAIQQGGAYEQYF. The chain has TRBV6-1 and TRBJ2-7; TRBD1 aligns across 8 bases. The CDR3 loop spans 13 amino acids. Germline CDR1 is MNHNS and CDR2 is SASEGT. V lost 10 bases and J lost 2; bases outside the gene matches: 7.

The J gene is TRBJ2-7, the V gene TRBV5-1; no reliable D call. The germline V gene encodes CDR1 SGHRS and CDR2 YFSETQ. Trimming stripped 5 bases from V and 5 bases from J, with 14 bases between. This CDR3 is built from 13 residues. The CDR3 sequence is CASSAGWQNEQYF. In nucleotides, the CDR3 is TGCGCCAGCAGTGCCGGGTGGCAGAACGAGCAGTACTTC.

This clonotype was found a few times. This chain joins TRBV12-5 and TRBJ1-1; 7 bases align to TRBD1. Germline V CDR1 and CDR2: LGHNT, FRNRAP. The CDR3 extends over 14 amino acids. With V trimmed by 2 bases and J by 5 bases, 5 bases remained unmatched. As DNA, the CDR3 is TGTGCTAGTGGTTTGAACAGGGGAGGGACTGAAGCTTTCTTT. The encoded protein is CASGLNRGGTEAFF.

The chain employs TRBV10-3 and TRBJ2-2, with 9 bases aligning to TRBD2. V lost 5 bases and J lost 4; bases outside the gene matches: 5. CDR3 length: 15 residues. Germline-derived CDR1 and CDR2 are ENHRY and SYGVKD. CDR3 protein: CAISLAGRSTGELFF. The CDR3 DNA sequence: TGTGCCATCAGTCTAGCGGGGAGGAGCACCGGGGAGCTGTTTTTT.

This clonotype is a singleton in its sample. The V and J genes are TRBV19 and TRBJ1-1; 9 positions agree with TRBD1. The germline gives CDR1 LNHDA, CDR2 SQIVND (reference sequence). With V trimmed by 5 bases and J by 0 bases, 16 bases remained unmatched. The CDR3 is made up of 19 amino acids. The CDR3 reads CASSPTLWTGDHMNTEAFF. CDR3 bases: TGTGCCAGTAGTCCAACCCTCTGGACAGGGGATCACATGAACACTGAAGCTTTCTTT.

The rearrangement joins TRBV7-2 to TRBJ2-6; a weak D match, TRBD2 (7 bases). CDR3 size: 19 residues. Germline V gives CDR1 SGHTA, CDR2 FQGNSA. V was cut by 5 bases and J by 2 bases, with 22 bases left in between. CDR3 region: CASSPSVGGQWPGANVLTF. CDR3 nucleotide sequence: TGTGCCAGCAGCCCATCCGTCGGGGGGCAATGGCCTGGGGCCAACGTCCTGACTTTC.